These T cell receptor beta chains were read from a single sample in a study of blood T cell repertoires in COVID-19. The assay was immunoSEQ multiplex PCR, and TCRdb's table has in-frame clones only and misses some. This sample yields some 250,000 clones, of which 75% to 90% are seen a single time; 1.5% to 2% belongs to the top ten. Input material: peripheral blood. The receptors were sampled from a man aged 25 to 45 with active or convalescent COVID-19. Each CDR3 is given with its conserved first and last residue. The D gene is left open where the match is weak. A clone size is listed for some rows: how often the clone was seen (once, few, many), or a class if it is expanded.

.,TRBV20-1,.,TRBJ2-5,TGCAGTGCTAGAGTTATTGAGACCCAGTACTTC,CSARVIETQYF
.,TRBV10-3,.,TRBJ2-3,TGTGCCATCAGCCCCGGGGGTAGTACAGATACGCAGTATTTT,CAISPGGSTDTQYF
TRBD1,TRBV15,.,TRBJ2-7,TGTGCCACCGGACAGGTAGAATCCTACGAGCAGTACTTC,CATGQVESYEQYF
.,TRBV5-4,.,TRBJ1-6,TGTGCCAGCAGCCCCGGACAGCTCCTTAATTCACCCCTCCACTTT,CASSPGQLLNSPLHF
TRBD1,TRBV7-9,.,TRBJ1-6,TGTGCCAGCAGCGCGGGACAGGGAAATTCCTATTCACCCCTCCACTTT,CASSAGQGNSYSPLHF
TRBD1,TRBV5-1,.,TRBJ1-1,TGCGCCAGCAGCTTGGAAGGACAGGGGAACACTGAAGCTTTCTTT,CASSLEGQGNTEAFF
TRBD1,TRBV11-2,.,TRBJ2-1,TGTGCCAGCAGCTTGGGGACAGAACAAAAATATTACAATGAGCAGTTCTTC,CASSLGTEQKYYNEQFF
TRBD2,TRBV7-2,.,TRBJ2-5,TGTGCCAGCAGCTCAGGGACTAGCGGGGCCCAATCTGCCGAGACCCAGTACTTC,CASSSGTSGAQSAETQYF
.,TRBV11-2,.,TRBJ1-1,TGTGCCAGCAGCTTACCCACCTACGGGGTAGGCACTGAAGCTTTCTTT,CASSLPTYGVGTEAFF
.,TRBV4-3,.,TRBJ1-2,TGCGCCAGCAGCCAAGATATCCTCGCAGGGGACTATGGCTACACCTTC,CASSQDILAGDYGYTF
.,TRBV10-2,.,TRBJ2-7,TGCGCCACCGGCGGGACGGAGACCTACGAGCAGTACTTC,CATGGTETYEQYF
.,TRBV6-5,.,TRBJ2-5,TGTGCCAGCAGAATACCTAGCGCAGAGACCCAGTACTTC,CASRIPSAETQYF
.,TRBV5-4,.,TRBJ2-2,TGTGCCAGCAGCTTGTGGGGGGTCGGGGAGCTGTTTTTT,CASSLWGVGELFF
TRBD2,TRBV30,once,TRBJ2-6,TGTGCCTGGATTGGACTAGCGGGGATCTCTGGGGCCAACGTCCTGACTTTC,CAWIGLAGISGANVLTF
TRBD1,TRBV19,.,TRBJ2-7,TGTGCCAGTAGTATTGGGACAGGGATCCACGAGCAGTACTTC,CASSIGTGIHEQYF
.,TRBV6-5,.,TRBJ2-7,TGTGCCAGCAGTTACTTAGCGAACTCCTACGAGCAGTACTTC,CASSYLANSYEQYF
.,TRBV6-5,.,TRBJ1-5,TGTGCCAGCAGCCTCGACAGCTATAGCAATCAGCCCCAGCATTTT,CASSLDSYSNQPQHF
TRBD1,TRBV12-3/TRBV12-4,.,TRBJ1-2,TGTGCCAGCGGAAAACAGGGGGTAACCGGCTACACCTTC,CASGKQGVTGYTF
TRBD2,TRBV19,.,TRBJ2-1,TGTGCCAGTAGATCACTAGCGGGGGGGCCTGGTGAGCAGTTCTTC,CASRSLAGGPGEQFF
TRBD2,TRBV6-5,.,TRBJ2-7,TGTGCCAGCACGACGGGGGGGACACCCCGGAGTGAGCAGTACTTC,CASTTGGTPRSEQYF
.,TRBV27,.,TRBJ1-4,TGTGCCAGCAGTTCACTCCGGGGGGACCCGATCGCAACTAATGAAAAACTGTTTTTT,CASSSLRGDPIATNEKLFF
TRBD1,TRBV19,.,TRBJ1-5,TGTGCCAGTAGTAGACAGGGGAATCAGCCCCAGCATTTT,CASSRQGNQPQHF
TRBD1,TRBV11-1,.,TRBJ2-7,TGTGCCAGCAGCCCCGGACAGGGTATCGCGGACGAGCAGTACTTC,CASSPGQGIADEQYF
.,TRBV7-2,.,TRBJ1-5,TGTGCCAGCAGCCCCACGTCAGGGGACGGCAATCAGCCCCAGCATTTT,CASSPTSGDGNQPQHF
TRBD1,TRBV5-1,few,TRBJ1-2,TGCGCCAGCAGCTGGACGGGACAGGGAGGGAGCTACACCTTC,CASSWTGQGGSYTF
.,TRBV19,.,TRBJ2-7,TGTGCCAGCCGAGGCGAATCCGGCTCCTACGAGCAGTACTTC,CASRGESGSYEQYF
TRBD1,TRBV5-4,.,TRBJ2-7,TGTGCCAGCAGCTTGATGGTAGGGACAGGGAACCACGAGCAGTACTTC,CASSLMVGTGNHEQYF
.,TRBV11-1,.,TRBJ1-6,TGTGCCAGCCAAACAGGGAAAAATTCACCCCTCCACTTT,CASQTGKNSPLHF
TRBD2,TRBV19,.,TRBJ2-1,TGTGCCAGTAGGATCGGGAGCGGGGGGTACAATGAGCAGTTCTTC,CASRIGSGGYNEQFF
TRBD2,TRBV5-4,once,TRBJ2-1,TGTGCCATTACCAGCGGGGGCGGATCCTACAATGAGCAGTTCTTC,CAITSGGGSYNEQFF
TRBD2,TRBV7-2,.,TRBJ2-7,TGTGCCAGCAGCTTAGGTCGGCGGGGGGCGGTCTACGAGCAGTACTTC,CASSLGRRGAVYEQYF
.,TRBV7-9,.,TRBJ2-7,TGTGCCAGCAGCCTGACAGACTCCTACGAGCAGTACTTC,CASSLTDSYEQYF
TRBD1,TRBV5-1,.,TRBJ2-7,TGCGCCAGCAGCGAAACAGGGGGCATAATACCCTACGAGCAGTACTTC,CASSETGGIIPYEQYF
TRBD2,TRBV4-2,.,TRBJ2-3,TGTGCCAGCAGCTCCACACGGGGGGGCACAGATACGCAGTATTTT,CASSSTRGGTDTQYF
.,TRBV11-2,.,TRBJ2-7,TGTGCCAGCAGCTTAGGGCTAGCGAGCTCCTACGAGCAGTACTTC,CASSLGLASSYEQYF
.,TRBV27,few,TRBJ2-2,TGTGCCAGCGGAGACCGAACCGGGGAGCTGTTTTTT,CASGDRTGELFF
.,TRBV21-1,.,TRBJ1-6,TGTGCCAGCAGCCTACAGGGCCGGGACAGGGGGAATTCACCCCTCCACTTT,CASSLQGRDRGNSPLHF
TRBD2,TRBV10-2,few,TRBJ2-3,TGCGCCAGCAGTCTGTCTAGCGGGGGTTCAGATACGCAGTATTTT,CASSLSSGGSDTQYF
TRBD1,TRBV7-2,.,TRBJ1-1,TGTGCCAGCAGCCTAGCAGGGGGGGCGTACACTGAAGCTTTCTTT,CASSLAGGAYTEAFF
TRBD1,TRBV10-1,.,TRBJ2-1,TGCGCCAGCAGTGAGGGATTCGCGGGACAGGACAACAATGAGCAGTTCTTC,CASSEGFAGQDNNEQFF
TRBD1,TRBV5-4,once,TRBJ2-7,TGTGCCAGCAGCCCACAGGGGTCCGGGTGGGAGCAGTACTTC,CASSPQGSGWEQYF